This T cell receptor (beta chain) was profiled in a study of CD8 T cells in Susac syndrome. For the study at large: When their blood was taken, patients with Susac syndrome were therapy-naive, taking corticosteroids, or taking intravenous immunoglobulin alone. Study results and caveats: The CD4+ T cell repertoires in Susac syndrome did not show any clonal expansion.

Random hexamers were used to reverse transcribe the RNA input (about 0.5 to 1 ug). A multiplex approach, immunoSEQ multiplex PCR, amplified TCR beta CDR3 across 54 Vbeta and 13 Jbeta. TCRdb used MiXCR to reprocess the immunoSEQ multiplex PCR reads, holding one entry per CDR3 protein. Of approximately 160,000 distinct CDR3 sequences listed, approximately 94% were seen once; the top ten hold 0.12%. On this clonotype: Its specificity is unknown.

Trimming removed 6 bases from V and 7 bases from J, with 16 bases in between. This CDR3 is 12 amino acids long. CDR1 GTSNPN and CDR2 SVGIG come from the germline V gene (reference sequence). The rearrangement uses TRBV30 and TRBJ2-7; D gene ambiguous. This TCR derives from a human donor with Susac syndrome. Sequenced: CD4+ T cells from PBMCs. CDR3 amino acids: CACNHGPGEQYF. The CDR3 DNA follows: TGTGCCTGTAACCACGGGCCGGGTGAGCAGTACTTC.